These 23 T cell receptor beta chains were all obtained from the same sample, sequenced in a study of cytomegalovirus exposure and HLA in healthy donors. Clones were sequenced by immunoSEQ multiplex PCR, and TCRdb holds only the in-frame ones, with some missing. This table holds a few hundred thousand clones, around 91% found once. Sequencing was done on a sample of PBMCs. All receptors come from a woman aged 25-40 years in good health and CMV-seronegative.

The chain uses TRBV27 and TRBJ2-7; D may correspond to TRBD1 or TRBD2 (5 bases each). The ends were cut back, 3 bases at V and 7 bases at J, with 16 bases in the middle. Germline CDR1 reads MNHEY; CDR2 reads SMNVEV (reference sequence). The CDR3 contains 14 residues. The CDR3 protein is CASSFRDRRGEQYF. The CDR3 region has the DNA TGTGCCAGCAGTTTCCGGGACCGTCGAGGAGAGCAGTACTTC.

The chain combines TRBV7-2 with TRBJ2-2, with D unclear. In germline, CDR1 is SGHTA, CDR2 FQGNSA. The CDR3 totals 14 residues. Trimming shortened V by 7 bases and J by 0 bases, and 9 bases separated the two germline ends. CDR3 amino acids: CASIWTANTGELFF. The CDR3 nucleotides read TGTGCCAGCATTTGGACGGCGAACACCGGGGAGCTGTTTTTT.

This clone was counted a single time. The CDR3 loop reads CASRQMGTGELFF. The CDR3 coding sequence is TGTGCCAGCAGGCAGATGGGCACCGGGGAGCTGTTTTTT. V gene TRBV27 combines with J gene TRBJ2-2; D not certain. The germline V gene has CDR1 MNHEY and CDR2 SMNVEV (reference sequence). CDR3 size: 13 residues. The V end lost 6 bases, the J end lost 4 bases, and 9 bases lay between the germline ends.

J is TRBJ2-7 and V is TRBV19, with D perhaps TRBD1 (5 bases). Trimming shortened V by 0 bases and J by 3 bases, and 12 bases separated the two germline ends. CDR1 and CDR2 (germline): LNHDA, SQIVND (reference sequence). CDR3 size: 15 residues. For the CDR3, the DNA is TGTGCCAGTAGTATAGAAAAGGGAAGGGGCTACGAGCAGTACTTC. Translation: CASSIEKGRGYEQYF.

The rearrangement joins TRBV5-1 to TRBJ2-2; 8 bases are shared with TRBD1. The germline V gene has CDR1 SGHRS and CDR2 YFSETQ. The CDR3 runs to 15 residues. The ends lost 3 bases at V and 1 base at J; junction bases unmatched: 2. The CDR3 loop is CASSSGGGNTGELFF. In DNA form, the CDR3 reads TGCGCCAGCAGCTCAGGGGGCGGGAACACCGGGGAGCTGTTTTTT.

This chain links TRBV29-1 with TRBJ1-5; no reliable D call. The germline V gene has CDR1 SQVTM and CDR2 ANQGSEA. This CDR3 is built from 13 residues. Trimming stripped 6 bases from V and 0 bases from J, with 9 bases between. DNA for the CDR3: TGCAGCGTCCTGCTGGTTAGCAATCAGCCCCAGCATTTT. As protein: CSVLLVSNQPQHF.

This rearrangement joins TRBV6-1 to TRBJ2-7; D remains ambiguous. Germline V gene lookup returns CDR1 MNHNS and CDR2 SASEGT. V shed 4 bases and J shed 3 bases, with 10 bases lying between them. The CDR3 length is 13 residues. The CDR3 region is CASSVTENYEQYF. In DNA, the CDR3 is TGTGCCAGCAGTGTGACCGAGAACTACGAGCAGTACTTC.

The V and J genes are TRBV11-2 and TRBJ2-3; perhaps D is TRBD1 or TRBD2 (5 bases each). V was shortened by 0 bases and J by 3 bases, with 7 bases between the two germline ends. CDR1 and CDR2 (germline): SGHAT, FQNNGV. The CDR3 contains 14 residues. In DNA, the CDR3 is TGTGCCAGCAGCTTAGAAGAGGGGACAGATACGCAGTATTTT. Residues: CASSLEEGTDTQYF.

This chain connects TRBV19 to TRBJ1-2; TRBD1 agrees at 7 bases. CDR1 LNHDA and CDR2 SQIVND come from the germline V gene (reference sequence). J was trimmed by 8 bases and V by 1 base; bases with no gene match: 19. The length of the CDR3 is 18 residues. The CDR3 sequence is CASSIASYSFGGQDGYTF. The CDR3 region has the DNA TGTGCCAGTAGTATAGCGAGCTATTCCTTCGGCGGACAGGACGGCTACACCTTC.

The gene calls are TRBV7-6 and TRBJ2-5; D is undetermined. Germline-derived CDR1 and CDR2 are SGHVS and FNYEAQ. The CDR3 contains 15 residues. Trimming removed 5 bases at V and 3 bases at J, with 16 bases between. In DNA form, the CDR3 reads TGTGCCAGCAGCCCAGGACCGCCGTACAAAGAGACCCAGTACTTC. Translated, it gives CASSPGPPYKETQYF.

The rearrangement joins TRBV15 to TRBJ2-5, with 9 nucleotides matching TRBD2. The CDR3 is made up of 14 amino acids. Germline lookup yields CDR1 LNHNV and CDR2 YYDKDF (reference sequence). Trimming cost V 6 bases and J 3 bases; bases outside gene matches: 5. The CDR3, as DNA: TGTGCCACCAGGAGACTAGCGGTTGAAGAGACCCAGTACTTC. Translating gives CATRRLAVEETQYF.

This clone was seen once. The rearrangement links TRBV27 to TRBJ2-2; D is undetermined. This CDR3 spans 12 amino acids. V was shortened by 7 bases and J by 8 bases, with 11 bases between the two germline ends. Per germline, CDR1 MNHEY and CDR2 SMNVEV (reference sequence). The CDR3 coding sequence is TGTGCCAGCACCTCACTCGGGGGGGAGCTGTTTTTT. Residues: CASTSLGGELFF.

The chain has TRBV27 and TRBJ2-7; 7 bases align to TRBD1. V lost 8 bases, J lost 5 bases, and 18 bases stayed unmatched. This CDR3 is built from 16 residues. CDR1 and CDR2 (germline): MNHEY, SMNVEV (reference sequence). In nucleotides, the CDR3 is TGTGCCAGCGGTCGAGGTCCGACAGGGACCCTCCACGAGCAGTACTTC. Encoded protein: CASGRGPTGTLHEQYF.

This clone was picked up a small number of times. The rearrangement joins TRBV5-1 to TRBJ1-2; D possibly corresponds to TRBD1 (5 bases). Trimming shortened V by 0 bases and J by 7 bases, and 10 bases separated the two germline ends. The CDR3 is 13 residues long. The V gene's germline CDR1 is SGHRS and CDR2 YFSETQ. This chain's CDR3 is CASSLVAQGGYTF. CDR3 sequence (DNA): TGCGCCAGCAGCTTGGTAGCCCAGGGTGGCTACACCTTC.

V and J are TRBV19 and TRBJ2-1; unclear D gene. Germline values: CDR1 LNHDA, CDR2 SQIVND (reference sequence). There are 14 residues in the CDR3. V was shortened by 4 bases and J by 0 bases, with 7 bases between the two germline ends. In DNA, the CDR3 is TGTGCCAGTAGTACCTCGAGCTCCTACAATGAGCAGTTCTTC. It codes for CASSTSSSYNEQFF.

This chain connects TRBV7-6 to TRBJ2-3; no reliable D call. The CDR3 loop spans 14 amino acids. The V end lost 3 bases, the J end lost 1 base, and 8 bases lay between the germline ends. In germline, CDR1 is SGHVS, CDR2 FNYEAQ. CDR3 nucleotide sequence: TGTGCCAGCAGCTTCCAAAGTGGCACAGATACGCAGTATTTT. Its protein product is CASSFQSGTDTQYF. The complete variable domain, with remaining parts taken from reference TRBV7-6 and TRBJ2-3, reads GAGVSQSPRYKVTKRGQDVALRCDPISGHVSLYWYRQALGQGPEFLTYFNYEAQQDKSGLPNDRFSAERPEGSISTLTIQRTEQRDSAMYRCASSFQSGTDTQYFGPGTRLTVL.

The genes are TRBV18 and TRBJ2-1, with 10 bases identical to TRBD1. Trimming cost V 8 bases and J 7 bases; bases outside gene matches: 2. In germline, CDR1 is KGHSH, CDR2 LQKENI. The CDR3 extends over 12 amino acids. The chain's CDR3 is CASRDRGNEQFF. DNA of the CDR3: TGTGCCAGCCGGGACAGGGGTAATGAGCAGTTCTTC. The full variable domain, in which reference TRBV18 and TRBJ2-1 provide the parts outside the CDR3, is NAGVMQNPRHLVRRRGQEARLRCSPMKGHSHVYWYRQLPEEGLKFMVYLQKENIIDESGMPKERFSAEFPKEGPSILRIQQVVRGDSAAYFCASRDRGNEQFFGPGTRLTVL.

The rearrangement uses TRBV6-6 and TRBJ1-3, with D perhaps TRBD1 (5 bases). The CDR3 extends over 12 amino acids. Germline lookup yields CDR1 MNHNY and CDR2 SVGAGI (reference sequence). V lost 8 bases to trimming and J lost 4 bases, with 9 bases between them. The CDR3 loop is CASLGVGNTIYF. The CDR3 DNA follows: TGTGCCAGCCTAGGGGTCGGAAACACCATATATTTT.

The chain combines TRBV27 with TRBJ2-1; the match to TRBD1 covers 8 bases. The trim removed 4 bases at V and 4 bases at J, leaving 18 bases unmatched. Germline V gene lookup returns CDR1 MNHEY and CDR2 SMNVEV (reference sequence). The CDR3 runs to 19 residues. CDR3 in amino acids: CASSSNQGAFRVVYNEQFF. The CDR3 coding sequence is TGTGCCAGCAGTTCAAACCAGGGGGCGTTTAGAGTCGTTTACAATGAGCAGTTCTTC.

The chain is built from TRBV6-1 and TRBJ2-7; D uncertain. CDR1 is MNHNS, CDR2 SASEGT, per germline. V shed 8 bases and J shed 3 bases, with 17 bases lying between them. This CDR3 is 14 amino acids long. In DNA, the CDR3 is TGTGCCAGCGCATTTTCCCGACCTATCTACGAGCAGTACTTC. It translates to CASAFSRPIYEQYF.

The V gene is TRBV4-1, the J gene TRBJ1-1; D remains unclear. Trimming shortened V by 0 bases and J by 5 bases, and 13 bases separated the two germline ends. CDR3 size: 15 residues. The germline gives CDR1 MGHRA, CDR2 YSYEKL. CDR3 nucleotides: TGCGCCAGCAGCCAAGATCACCTCCCAGGAACTGAAGCTTTCTTT. Translated, it gives CASSQDHLPGTEAFF.

This CDR3 reads CASSYTDSSYEQYF. CDR3 in DNA: TGTGCCAGCAGTTACACGGACAGTTCCTACGAGCAGTACTTC. The chain has TRBV9 and TRBJ2-7; D might be TRBD1 (6 bases). Germline values: CDR1 SGDLS, CDR2 YYNGEE. The ends were cut back, 5 bases at V and 1 base at J, with 13 bases in the middle. The CDR3 runs to 14 residues.

The chain joins TRBV2 to TRBJ2-1, with 12 bases fitting TRBD2. This CDR3 has 15 amino acids. V trimming: 5 bases; J trimming: 8 bases; junction bases outside the gene matches: 7. Germline values: CDR1 SNHLY, CDR2 FYNNEI. The CDR3 spells CASSTGTSGLHEQFF. For the CDR3, the DNA is TGTGCCAGCAGTACCGGGACTAGCGGGCTCCATGAGCAGTTCTTC.